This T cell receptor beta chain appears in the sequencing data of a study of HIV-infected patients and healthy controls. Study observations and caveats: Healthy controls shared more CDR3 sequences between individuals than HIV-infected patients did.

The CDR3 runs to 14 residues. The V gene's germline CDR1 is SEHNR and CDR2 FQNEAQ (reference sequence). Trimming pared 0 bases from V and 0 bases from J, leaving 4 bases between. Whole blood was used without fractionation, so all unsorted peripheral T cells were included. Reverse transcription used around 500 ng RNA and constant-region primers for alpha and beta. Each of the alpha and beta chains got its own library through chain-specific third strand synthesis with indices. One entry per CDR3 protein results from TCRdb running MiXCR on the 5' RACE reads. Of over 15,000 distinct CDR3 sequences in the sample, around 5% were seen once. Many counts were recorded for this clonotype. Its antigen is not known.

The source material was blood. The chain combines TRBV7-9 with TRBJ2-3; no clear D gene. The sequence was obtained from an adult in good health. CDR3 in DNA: TGTGCCAGCAGCTTAGCCAGAAGCACAGATACGCAGTATTTT. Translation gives CASSLARSTDTQYF.